Detailed here is one T cell receptor (beta chain). This clone appeared many times. This receptor's antigen is unknown. No qualities accompany the bases; no much larger clone lies one base away. The sample carries other DNA sequences with the same CDR3. These data come from a study of blood T cell repertoires in COVID-19 (dated by TCRdb to between 2020 and 2021). With regard to the full study: The collaborator samples originated in the United States, Italy and Spain and spanned the acute and convalescent phases of COVID-19. The prospective study material was composed of cDNA or gDNA derived from T cells, B-cell-depleted T cells, or PBMCs. Samples were obtained from the ongoing ImmuneRACE study (first 160 participants) and from 950 to 1,500 subjects provided by 6 global collaborators. HLA class I and class II types, where available, came from metadata supplied by the sample provider rather than from assay-based typing. Sample metadata almost always included a de-identified subject ID, COVID-19 status, age in years and sex. The repertoires were made available in a free public database intended to serve as a resource for research on the immune response to SARS-CoV-2. Deeply sampled blood TCRbeta repertoires from subjects exposed to, actively infected with, or recovered from COVID-19 were included in the dataset.

Reading from cysteine to phenylalanine, the CDR3 counts 15 amino acids. Only CDR3 DNA remains: 45 bases, in frame from the first base. The CDR1 and CDR2 encoded by the germline V gene are MGHRA and YSYEKL. V has 2 bases trimmed and J has 5 bases trimmed; junction bases matching no gene number 2. TCRbeta CDR3 regions were amplified from genomic DNA using the immunoSEQ Assay, a bias-controlled multiplex PCR. From the authors' description of their analysis: Within the assay, amplification of reference gene primers was used to estimate how many nucleated cells each sample contained. To quantify the absolute abundance of each unique TCRbeta CDR3 rearrangement, sequence reads were collapsed and filtered. Productive Simpson clonality was computed per sample as the square root of Simpson's diversity index over productive rearrangements. TCRdb stores this immuneACCESS table with in-frame sequences only. Part of the clones is absent; in the studies checked, under half of the shortfall reflects unresolved V genes, and no reason is known for the rest. The V and J calls and clone size were taken over from that table, and D and trimming were inferred from the DNA. Across this sample there are hundreds of thousands of clones, with around 81% seen only once. The top ten hold approximately 4.1% of the sample.

Overall study results and their limits: The quantity of clinical and demographic metadata differed by source and by participant and was supplied without curation.

The collaborating institutions used their own protocols to collect whole blood in K2EDTA tubes. For TCRbeta analysis, collaborator samples were shipped as frozen whole blood, as isolated PBMCs, or as DNA extracted from either sample type. The sequence links TRBV4-1 to TRBJ1-6; the junction holds 8 bases that match TRBD1. This sequence originates from a woman in her forties or fifties with active or convalescent COVID-19. Specimen: peripheral blood. The nucleotide sequence reads TGCGCCAGCAGCCAACCGACAGGGGATAATTCACCCCTCCACTTT. This is translated as CASSQPTGDNSPLHF.